The T cell receptor (beta chain) described here comes from a study of monozygotic twins with inflammatory bowel disease (dated by TCRdb to between 2018 and 2021). With regard to the full study: A total of about 28 monozygotic twin pairs were included in the full study, comprising nine German pairs (four IBD-concordant, five IBD-discordant) and 19 IBD-discordant Danish pairs. Within discordant pairs, disease-associated traits were sought mainly by comparing IBD patients with their genetically identical healthy co-twins. Each individual had, on average, about 151 000 unique TCRalpha sequences and 181 000 unique TCRbeta sequences available for analysis.

From each donor, an approximately 2.3 ml peripheral blood sample was collected into PAXgene tubes and kept at -80 degrees C. Without any T cell sorting, total RNA was extracted from whole blood using the PAXgene blood miRNA kit on an automated QIAcube. Deep TCRalpha and TCRbeta repertoire profiling with unique molecular barcoding was performed on peripheral blood of monozygotic twin pairs concordant or discordant for inflammatory bowel disease. For every twin pair, smoking habits were documented, and each individual was categorised as a current, former or never smoker. The CDR3, from cysteine to phenylalanine, totals 13 residues. The protein alone is recorded here. The germline V gene sets CDR1 to SGHTA and CDR2 to FQGNSA. The library came from 5' RACE. The input for every TCR library was 3,500 to 4,500 ng of total RNA. For each sample, cDNA synthesis with SMARTScribe reverse transcriptase was split into eight separate reactions. During cDNA synthesis, unique molecular identifiers containing a 6-nucleotide sample barcode were introduced by template switching. TCRalpha and TCRbeta cDNA was amplified in two nested PCRs of roughly 16 and 10 cycles, and bead purification was carried out after each PCR. Before amplification, the cDNA was treated with uracil DNA-glycosylase and purified using the QIAquick PCR purification kit. The second PCR was the step at which Illumina TruSeq-compatible adapters and sample-specific barcodes were added. Library quality and concentration were checked on TapeStation and Qubit, and libraries were pooled at roughly 5.1 ng each. Pooled libraries were sequenced on an Illumina HiSeq2500 single-index Rapid Run with 2 x 100 bp reads and custom sequencing primers. The paper's processing steps were these. UMI-based consensus assembly with MiGEC version 1.2.6 was used to correct PCR and sequencing errors. V(D)J alignment, clonotype assembly and CDR3 extraction were performed with MiXCR version 2.1.1. To normalise gene usage, clonotype sharing and MAIT/NKT TCR abundance, the analysis used the top 1000, 10 000 and 20 000 clonotypes per sample. After downsampling to 27 000 UMIs, diversity was calculated as the inverse Simpson index using the vegan R package. Paired Mann-Whitney U tests were applied to discordant twin pairs, and Benjamini-Hochberg correction was used for multiple testing. TCRdb reprocessed the reads; each CDR3 protein sequence makes one entry, and DNA is unavailable. TCRdb's processing, not the authors' own work, is the source of the V and J calls. The sample table includes about 170,000 distinct CDR3 sequences. The ten largest make up over 2.5% of the sample.

With regard to this clonotype: No cognate antigen has been identified for it.

Results and caveats for the whole study, not just this receptor: Repertoire similarity did not differ between concordant and discordant twins, which could be due to limited statistical power. IBD patients had lower TCRbeta repertoire diversity, measured by the inverse Simpson index, than their healthy co-twins. No single strong signal or clonotype linked to IBD turned up in the results, so the idea that one exists was not supported. Because patients received different immunosuppressive treatments, the repertoires may have picked up extra background noise and variability between individuals. Compared with healthy twins, IBD patients shared fewer clonotypes with other individuals, and the difference was most pronounced in patients with signs of disease activity. Different T cell subtypes could not be distinguished in the analysis.

The chain links TRBV7-2 with TRBJ2-7; TCRdb's assignment of TRBD1 cannot be checked, as there is no DNA. Sequencing was carried out using blood. The receptor comes from a human donor with ulcerative colitis or Crohn's disease, or a healthy co-twin of an affected twin (not recorded which). For the CDR3, the sequence is CASEEGARNEQYF.